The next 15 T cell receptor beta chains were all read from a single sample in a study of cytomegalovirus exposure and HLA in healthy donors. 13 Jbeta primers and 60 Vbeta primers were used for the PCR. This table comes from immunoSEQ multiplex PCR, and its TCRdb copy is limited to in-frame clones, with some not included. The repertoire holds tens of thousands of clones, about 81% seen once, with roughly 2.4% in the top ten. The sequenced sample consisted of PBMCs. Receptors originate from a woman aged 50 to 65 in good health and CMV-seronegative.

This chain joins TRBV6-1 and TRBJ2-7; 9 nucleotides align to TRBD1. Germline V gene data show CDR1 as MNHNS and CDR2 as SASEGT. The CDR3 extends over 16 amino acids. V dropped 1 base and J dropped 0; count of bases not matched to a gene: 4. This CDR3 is CASSEGGDRDSYEQYV. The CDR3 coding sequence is TGTGCCAGCAGTGAAGGAGGGGACAGGGACTCCTACGAGCAGTACGTC.

The DNA of the CDR3 is TGTGCCAGCACCCGGGGACAAGAGACCCAGTACTTC. It specifies CASTRGQETQYF. The chain carries TRBV7-2 and TRBJ2-5; perhaps TRBD2 as D (5 bases). Germline V gene data show CDR1 as SGHTA and CDR2 as FQGNSA. The CDR3 totals 12 residues. V was cut by 7 bases and J by 2 bases, with 8 bases left in between.

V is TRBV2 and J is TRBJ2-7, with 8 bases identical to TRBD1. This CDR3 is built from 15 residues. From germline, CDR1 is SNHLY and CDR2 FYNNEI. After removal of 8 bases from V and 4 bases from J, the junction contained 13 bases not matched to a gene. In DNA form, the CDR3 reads TGTGCCAGCTCCGCCCCGACAGGGGTTGGATACGAGCAGTACTTC. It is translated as CASSAPTGVGYEQYF.

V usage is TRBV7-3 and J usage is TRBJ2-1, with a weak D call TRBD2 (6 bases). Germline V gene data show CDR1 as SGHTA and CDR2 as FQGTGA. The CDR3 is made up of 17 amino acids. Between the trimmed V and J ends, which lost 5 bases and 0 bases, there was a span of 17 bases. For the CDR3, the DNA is TGTGCCAGCAGCCCCCAATCGTCCGGGAGCTCCTACAATGAGCAGTTCTTC. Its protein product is CASSPQSSGSSYNEQFF.

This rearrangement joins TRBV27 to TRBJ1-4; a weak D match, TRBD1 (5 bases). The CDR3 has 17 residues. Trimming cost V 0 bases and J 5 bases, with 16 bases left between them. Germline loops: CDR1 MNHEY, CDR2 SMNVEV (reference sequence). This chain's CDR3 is CASSLSLGGGRNEKLFF. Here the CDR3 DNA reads TGTGCCAGCAGTTTATCTCTTGGGGGAGGAAGGAATGAAAAACTGTTTTTT.

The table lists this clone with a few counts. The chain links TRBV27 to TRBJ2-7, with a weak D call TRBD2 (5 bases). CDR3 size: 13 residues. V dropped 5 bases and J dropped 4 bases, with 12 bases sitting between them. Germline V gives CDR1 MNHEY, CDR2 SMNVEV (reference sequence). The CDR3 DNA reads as TGTGCCAGCAGTCCCCGGACTGGATACGAGCAGTACGTC. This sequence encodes CASSPRTGYEQYV.

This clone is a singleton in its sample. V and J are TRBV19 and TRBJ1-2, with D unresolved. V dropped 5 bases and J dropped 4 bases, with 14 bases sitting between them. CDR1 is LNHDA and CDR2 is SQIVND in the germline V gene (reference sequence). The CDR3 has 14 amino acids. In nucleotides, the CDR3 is TGTGCCAGTAGTCGTGGTGCTTCCGGCTATGGCTACACCTTC. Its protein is CASSRGASGYGYTF. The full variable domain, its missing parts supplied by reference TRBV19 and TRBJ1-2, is DGGITQSPKYLFRKEGQNVTLSCEQNLNHDAMYWYRQDPGQGLRLIYYSQIVNDFQKGDIAEGYSVSREKKESFPLTVTSAQKNPTAFYLCASSRGASGYGYTFGSGTRLTVV.

The CDR3 DNA follows: TGTGCCAGCAGTTTTCGCGGACAGGGTAGGGGCTACACCTTC. As protein: CASSFRGQGRGYTF. This chain joins TRBV27 and TRBJ1-2; 8 bases line up with TRBD1. V was pared by 3 bases and J by 8 bases, with 8 bases of the junction left unmatched. CDR3 length: 14 residues. In germline, CDR1 is MNHEY, CDR2 SMNVEV (reference sequence).

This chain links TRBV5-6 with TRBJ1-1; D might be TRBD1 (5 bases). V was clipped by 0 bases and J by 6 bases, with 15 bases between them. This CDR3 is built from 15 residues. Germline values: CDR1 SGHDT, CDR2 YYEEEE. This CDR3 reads CASSLVGLGRPEAFF. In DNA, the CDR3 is TGTGCCAGCAGCTTGGTTGGGCTGGGGCGCCCTGAAGCTTTCTTT.

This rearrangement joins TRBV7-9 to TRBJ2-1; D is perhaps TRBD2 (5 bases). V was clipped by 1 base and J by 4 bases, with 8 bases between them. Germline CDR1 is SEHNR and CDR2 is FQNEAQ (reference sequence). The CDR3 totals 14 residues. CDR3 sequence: CASSLGPGYNEQFF. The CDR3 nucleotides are TGTGCCAGCAGCTTAGGTCCGGGGTACAATGAGCAGTTCTTC.

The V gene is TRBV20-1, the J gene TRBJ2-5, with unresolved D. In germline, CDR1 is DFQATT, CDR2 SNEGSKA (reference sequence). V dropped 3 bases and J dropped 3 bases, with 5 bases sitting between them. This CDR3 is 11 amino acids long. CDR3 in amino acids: CSASVEETQYF. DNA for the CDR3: TGCAGTGCTAGTGTCGAAGAGACCCAGTACTTC.

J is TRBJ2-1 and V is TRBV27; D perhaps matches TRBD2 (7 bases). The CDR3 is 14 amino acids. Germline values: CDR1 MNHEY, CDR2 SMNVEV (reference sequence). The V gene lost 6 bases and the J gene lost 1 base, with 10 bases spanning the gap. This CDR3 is CASRQGGSYNEQFF. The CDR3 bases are TGTGCCAGCAGACAGGGAGGGTCCTACAATGAGCAGTTCTTC.

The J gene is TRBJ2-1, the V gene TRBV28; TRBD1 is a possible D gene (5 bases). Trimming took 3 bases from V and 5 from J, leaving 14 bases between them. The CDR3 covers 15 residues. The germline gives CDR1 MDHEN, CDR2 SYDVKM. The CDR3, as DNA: TGTGCCAGCAGTTTGGGGCAGGTCGTCAACAATGAGCAGTTCTTC. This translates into CASSLGQVVNNEQFF.

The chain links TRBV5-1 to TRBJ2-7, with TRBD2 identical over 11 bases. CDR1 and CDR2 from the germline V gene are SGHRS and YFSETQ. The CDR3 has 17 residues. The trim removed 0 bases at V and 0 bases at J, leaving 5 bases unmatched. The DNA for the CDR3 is TGCGCCAGCAGCTTGGCCCCGGGACTAGCGGACTCCTACGAGCAGTACTTC. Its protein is CASSLAPGLADSYEQYF. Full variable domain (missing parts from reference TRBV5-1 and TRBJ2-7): KAGVTQTPRYLIKTRGQQVTLSCSPISGHRSVSWYQQTPGQGLQFLFEYFSETQRNKGNFPGRFSGRQFSNSRSEMNVSTLELGDSALYLCASSLAPGLADSYEQYFGPGTRLTVT.

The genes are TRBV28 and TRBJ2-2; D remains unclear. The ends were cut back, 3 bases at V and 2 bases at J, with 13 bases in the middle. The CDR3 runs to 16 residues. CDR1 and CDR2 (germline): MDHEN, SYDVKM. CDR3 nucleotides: TGTGCCAGCAGTTTGCTAGTGCCGTCTAACACCGGGGAGCTGTTTTTT. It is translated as CASSLLVPSNTGELFF.